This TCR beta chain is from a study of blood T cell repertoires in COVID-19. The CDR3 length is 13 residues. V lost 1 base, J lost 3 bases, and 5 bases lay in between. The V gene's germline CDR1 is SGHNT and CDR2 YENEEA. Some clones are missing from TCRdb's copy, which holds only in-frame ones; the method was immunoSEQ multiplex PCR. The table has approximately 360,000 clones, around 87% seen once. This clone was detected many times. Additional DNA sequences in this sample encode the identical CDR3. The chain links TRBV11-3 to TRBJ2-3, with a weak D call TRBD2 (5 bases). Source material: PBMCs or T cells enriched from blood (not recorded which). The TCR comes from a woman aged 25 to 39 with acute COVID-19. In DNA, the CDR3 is TGTGCCAGCAGCTTAGCGGGAACAGATACGCAGTATTTT. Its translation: CASSLAGTDTQYF.